The present T cell receptor (beta chain) was sequenced within a study of cytomegalovirus exposure and HLA in healthy donors. Looking at the study overall: Among the approximately 400 donors who were genotyped, 81% fell in the genetic ancestry cluster that is associated with self-reported Caucasian donors.

Study results and limitations: In vitro data verified three CMV-associated chains as specific for CMV antigens. The HLA-A and HLA-B alleles of most subjects were reportedly predicted accurately from TCR beta sequences.

Turning to this clone: Its target is not known.

Unrecorded immune exposures were likely, despite nominal health at sampling. Primers included in the PCR were 60 Vbeta and 13 Jbeta primers. Some clones are missing from TCRdb's copy, which holds only in-frame ones; the method was immunoSEQ multiplex PCR. The data contain 100,000 to 150,000 clones, about 74% of them singletons. The sequencing sample was made of PBMCs. The source is a woman in her forties or fifties in good health and CMV-seropositive.

The CDR3 loop reads CASSLRLSGGTNEQFF. Here the CDR3 DNA reads TGTGCCAGCAGCTTAAGGCTGAGCGGGGGTACCAATGAGCAGTTCTTC. This chain joins TRBV7-6 and TRBJ2-1; 8 nucleotides match TRBD2. Germline CDR1 reads SGHVS; CDR2 reads FNYEAQ. This CDR3 has 16 residues. With V trimmed by 2 bases and J by 6 bases, 9 bases remained unmatched.